One and the same sample provided the 10 T cell receptor beta chains below, sequenced in a study of PD-1 blockade in classical Hodgkin lymphoma. TCRdb's copy holds only in-frame clones and misses some; the assay was immunoSEQ multiplex PCR. The data show roughly 70,000 clones, about two thirds seen once. With no exception, relapse followed autologous stem cell transplantation in all patients, and brentuximab vedotin exposure varied. This specimen was peripheral blood mononuclear cells (PBMCs), taken before the second cycle of nivolumab. The source of these receptors is a human donor with classical Hodgkin lymphoma.

The rearrangement links TRBV29-1 to TRBJ1-2; 8 positions match TRBD1. V trimming: 7 bases; J trimming: 6 bases; junction bases outside the gene matches: 4. Germline CDR1 SQVTM, CDR2 ANQGSEA. The CDR3 spans 11 residues. The CDR3 sequence: CSDLQGDGYTF. The CDR3 DNA reads as TGCAGCGACTTACAGGGGGATGGCTACACCTTC.

This chain joins TRBV19 and TRBJ1-4; D ambiguous. The CDR3 is 14 amino acids. V was trimmed by 8 bases and J by 3 bases, leaving 13 bases between them. Per germline, CDR1 LNHDA and CDR2 SQIVND (reference sequence). The CDR3 bases are TGTGCCAGTCGAGCGGGTGACTCTAATGAAAAACTGTTTTTT. This gives the protein CASRAGDSNEKLFF.

The J gene is TRBJ1-1, the V gene TRBV12-5, with TRBD1 matching 12 bases. Germline V CDR1 and CDR2: LGHNT, FRNRAP. With 2 bases clipped from V and 5 bases from J, the junction kept 9 bases outside the gene matches. This CDR3 has 17 residues. This chain's CDR3 is CASGLFLGQGAWTEAFF. The DNA of the CDR3 is TGTGCTAGTGGTTTGTTCCTGGGACAGGGGGCTTGGACTGAAGCTTTCTTT. Together with reference TRBV12-5 and TRBJ1-1, the CDR3 gives the full variable domain: DARVTQTPRHKVTEMGQEVTMRCQPILGHNTVFWYRQTMMQGLELLAYFRNRAPLDDSGMPKDRFSAEMPDATLATLKIQPSEPRDSAVYFCASGLFLGQGAWTEAFFGQGTRLTVV.

The chain employs TRBV14 and TRBJ2-7; the match to TRBD1 covers 10 bases. V lost 0 bases and J lost 5; bases outside the gene matches: 7. Looked up from germline, CDR1 is SGHDN and CDR2 is FVKESK. This CDR3 comprises 16 residues. CDR3 region: CASSQEGQGTDDEQYF. In DNA, the CDR3 is TGTGCCAGCAGCCAAGAGGGACAGGGGACCGACGACGAGCAGTACTTC.

As DNA, the CDR3 is TGTGCCAGCAGTGACGGGGTGGGCACAGATACGCAGTATTTT. It yields the protein CASSDGVGTDTQYF. The rearrangement uses TRBV2 and TRBJ2-3; the D gene is possibly TRBD2 (5 bases). Trimming stripped 3 bases from V and 1 base from J, with 8 bases between. Germline V gene data show CDR1 as SNHLY and CDR2 as FYNNEI. This CDR3 contains 14 residues.

The V gene is TRBV5-7, the J gene TRBJ1-1; TRBD1 might be the D (5 bases). TRBV5-7 is an ORF for which the function is uncertain. Trimming shortened V by 1 base and J by 5 bases, and 12 bases separated the two germline ends. The CDR3 is 14 residues long. The CDR3 protein is CASSLNGGGTEAFF. Here the CDR3 DNA reads TGTGCCAGCAGCTTGAATGGGGGGGGAACTGAAGCTTTCTTT.

The J gene is TRBJ1-1, the V gene TRBV29-1, with 7 nucleotides matching TRBD1. The J segment lost 11 bases and the V segment lost 0 bases, leaving 3 bases of the junction unmatched. The CDR3 covers 11 residues. Germline assignment: CDR1 SQVTM and CDR2 ANQGSEA. The DNA for the CDR3 is TGCAGCGTTGAAGAGACAGGGTGGGCTTTCTTT. This codes for CSVEETGWAFF.

The V call is TRBV27, the J call TRBJ2-4, with TRBD2 matching over 7 bases. CDR3 length: 14 amino acids. Germline V gives CDR1 MNHEY, CDR2 SMNVEV (reference sequence). V trimming: 2 bases; J trimming: 7 bases; junction bases outside the gene matches: 5. As DNA, the CDR3 is TGTGCCAGCAGTTTACCCACCGGGGGGAACATTCAGTACTTC. Translation gives CASSLPTGGNIQYF.

The chain links TRBV6-5 to TRBJ2-7; TRBD2 matches 10 bases. Germline trimming cut 0 bases from V and 6 bases from J; bases unmatched to any gene: 8. Germline V CDR1 and CDR2: MNHEY, SVGAGI. The CDR3 spans 16 residues. This CDR3 is CASSYSLSSGRSEQYF. Here the CDR3 DNA reads TGTGCCAGCAGTTACTCGTTATCTAGCGGGAGAAGCGAGCAGTACTTC.

This chain connects TRBV5-6 to TRBJ1-5; no firm D call. CDR1 is SGHDT and CDR2 is YYEEEE in the germline V gene. Trimming took 0 bases from V and 4 from J, leaving 8 bases between them. The CDR3 has 14 amino acids. The CDR3 reads CASSLGGENQPQHF. CDR3 nucleotides: TGTGCCAGCAGCTTGGGGGGTGAAAATCAGCCCCAGCATTTT.